This section outlines one T cell receptor (beta chain) sequence together with its context. The data belong to a study of blood T cell repertoires in COVID-19. Germline V lookup: CDR1 LNHDA, CDR2 SQIVND (reference sequence). CDR3 length: 13 residues. The junction had 4 bases not matched to a gene; V was cut back by 7 bases and J by 3 bases. The assay was immunoSEQ multiplex PCR, and TCRdb's table has in-frame clones only and misses some. The table records around 190,000 clones, 70% to 90% of them present only once. Sequencing was carried out using peripheral blood. The chain has TRBV19 and TRBJ1-2, with 8 bases aligning to TRBD1. This receptor was obtained from a man aged 45 to 65 with active or convalescent COVID-19. CDR3 sequence reads: CASNIQGDYGYTF. The CDR3 DNA is TGTGCCAGTAACATACAGGGGGACTATGGCTACACCTTC.